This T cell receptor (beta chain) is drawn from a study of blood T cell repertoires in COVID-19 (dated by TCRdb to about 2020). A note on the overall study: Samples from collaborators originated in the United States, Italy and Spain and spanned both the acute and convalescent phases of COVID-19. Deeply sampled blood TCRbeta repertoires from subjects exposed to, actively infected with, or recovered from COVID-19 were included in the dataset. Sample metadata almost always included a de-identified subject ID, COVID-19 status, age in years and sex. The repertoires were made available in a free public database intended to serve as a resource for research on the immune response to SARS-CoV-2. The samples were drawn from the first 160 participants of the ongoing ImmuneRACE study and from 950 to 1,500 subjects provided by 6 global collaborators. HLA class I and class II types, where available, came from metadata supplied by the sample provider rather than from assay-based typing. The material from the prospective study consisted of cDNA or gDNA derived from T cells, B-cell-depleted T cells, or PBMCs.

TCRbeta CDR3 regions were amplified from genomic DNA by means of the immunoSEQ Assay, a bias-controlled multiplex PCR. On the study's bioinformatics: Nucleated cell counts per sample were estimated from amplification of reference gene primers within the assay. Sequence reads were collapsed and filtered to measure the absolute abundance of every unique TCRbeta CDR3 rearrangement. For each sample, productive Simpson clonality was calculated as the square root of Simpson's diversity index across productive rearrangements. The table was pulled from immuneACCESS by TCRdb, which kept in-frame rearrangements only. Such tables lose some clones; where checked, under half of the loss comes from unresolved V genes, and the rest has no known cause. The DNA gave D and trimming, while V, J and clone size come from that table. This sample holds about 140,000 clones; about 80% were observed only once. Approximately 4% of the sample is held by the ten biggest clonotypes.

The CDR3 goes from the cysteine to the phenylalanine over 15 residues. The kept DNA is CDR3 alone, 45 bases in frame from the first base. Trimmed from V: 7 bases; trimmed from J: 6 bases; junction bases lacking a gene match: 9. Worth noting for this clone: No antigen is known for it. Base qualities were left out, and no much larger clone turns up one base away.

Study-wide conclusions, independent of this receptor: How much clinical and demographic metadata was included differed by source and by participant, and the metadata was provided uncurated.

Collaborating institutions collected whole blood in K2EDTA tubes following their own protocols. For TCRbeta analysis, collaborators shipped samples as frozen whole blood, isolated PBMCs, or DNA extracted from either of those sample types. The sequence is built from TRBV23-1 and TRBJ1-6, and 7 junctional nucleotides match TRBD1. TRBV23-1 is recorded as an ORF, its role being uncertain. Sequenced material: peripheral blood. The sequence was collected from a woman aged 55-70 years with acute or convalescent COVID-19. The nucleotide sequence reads TGCGCCAGCACCAAAGGACAGGAGACTAATTCACCCCTCCACTTT. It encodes CASTKGQETNSPLHF.